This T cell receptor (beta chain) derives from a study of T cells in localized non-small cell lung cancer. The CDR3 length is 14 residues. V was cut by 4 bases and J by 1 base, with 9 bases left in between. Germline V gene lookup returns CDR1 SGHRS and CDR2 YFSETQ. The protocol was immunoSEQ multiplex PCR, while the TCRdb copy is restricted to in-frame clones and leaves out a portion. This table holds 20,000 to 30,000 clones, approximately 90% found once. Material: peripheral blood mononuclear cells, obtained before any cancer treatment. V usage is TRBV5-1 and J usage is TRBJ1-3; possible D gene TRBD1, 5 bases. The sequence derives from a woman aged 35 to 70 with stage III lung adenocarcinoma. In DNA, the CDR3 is TGCGCCAGCAGCCCGGGGGAGTCTGGAAACACCATATATTTT. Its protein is CASSPGESGNTIYF.